The 18 T cell receptor beta chains below come from one sample, sequenced in a study of blood T cell repertoires in COVID-19. This table comes from immunoSEQ multiplex PCR, and its TCRdb copy is limited to in-frame clones, with some not included. The sample contains some 170,000 clones, roughly nine tenths of which appear only once. The sample taken for sequencing was PBMCs or T cells enriched from blood (not recorded which). These receptors came from a human donor with acute COVID-19. The donor label of this sample is uncertain.

The chain couples TRBV12-3 or TRBV12-4 to TRBJ1-2, with unresolved D. The CDR3 consists of 12 residues. Deletions cut 7 bases from V and 3 bases from J, with 9 bases between. The CDR3 protein is CASTSGDYGYTF. CDR3 nucleotides: TGTGCCAGCACCTCCGGGGACTATGGCTACACCTTC.

The rearrangement uses TRBV6-5 and TRBJ2-5; D is unresolved. With 1 base removed from V and 2 bases from J, the gap between germline ends came to 14 bases. The germline gives CDR1 MNHEY, CDR2 SVGAGI. The CDR3 runs to 16 residues. CDR3 sequence: CASSYLQVATQETQYF. CDR3 in DNA: TGTGCCAGCAGTTACTTGCAGGTCGCCACTCAAGAGACCCAGTACTTC.

This clone was seen only once. This chain links TRBV7-9 with TRBJ2-7; no clear D. The V end was cut by 1 base, the J end by 5 bases, with 9 bases between. Germline CDR1 SEHNR, CDR2 FQNEAQ (reference sequence). This CDR3 has 13 amino acids. CDR3 DNA: TGTGCCAGCAGCTTAGACGCGCAGGACGAGCAGTACTTC. This gives the protein CASSLDAQDEQYF. Drawing the rest from reference TRBV7-9 and TRBJ2-7, the complete variable domain is DTGVSQNPRHKITKRGQNVTFRCDPISEHNRLYWYRQTLGQGPEFLTYFQNEAQLEKSRLLSDRFSAERPKGSFSTLEIQRTEQGDSAMYLCASSLDAQDEQYFGPGTRLTVT.

This chain joins TRBV19 and TRBJ1-2; 8 bases map to TRBD1. This CDR3 spans 15 amino acids. After removal of 5 bases from V and 3 bases from J, the junction contained 8 bases not matched to a gene. Germline assignment: CDR1 LNHDA and CDR2 SQIVND (reference sequence). In DNA, the CDR3 is TGTGCCAGTAGTCGATCGCAGACAGGGGACTATGGCTACACCTTC. Translating it yields CASSRSQTGDYGYTF.

The gene calls are TRBV7-2 and TRBJ2-3; 8 nucleotides agree with TRBD2. Germline V CDR1 and CDR2: SGHTA, FQGNSA. With 5 bases clipped from V and 4 bases from J, the junction kept 5 bases outside the gene matches. This CDR3 has 14 amino acids. The CDR3 DNA follows: TGTGCCAGCAGCCCCGGGACTAGGGCAGATACGCAGTATTTT. Residues: CASSPGTRADTQYF.

V usage is TRBV3-1 (or the pseudogene TRBV3-2) and J usage is TRBJ2-7; 9 positions agree with TRBD1. The length of the CDR3 is 12 residues. The trim removed 5 bases at V and 6 bases at J, leaving 2 bases unmatched. Germline CDR1 is LGHDT and CDR2 is YNNKEL (reference sequence). The CDR3 coding sequence is TGTGCCAGCAGCGGGACAGGGTTCGAGCAGTACTTC. As protein: CASSGTGFEQYF.

This chain uses TRBV7-9 with TRBJ1-2; maybe TRBD1 (5 bases). Trimming removed 1 base from V and 4 bases from J, with 16 bases in between. CDR1 SEHNR and CDR2 FQNEAQ come from the germline V gene (reference sequence). The CDR3 sequence is 16 residues long. The CDR3: CASSLEPARDPYGYTF. CDR3 in DNA: TGTGCCAGCAGCTTAGAGCCCGCCAGGGATCCCTATGGCTACACCTTC.

V and J are TRBV5-6 and TRBJ2-6; 8 bases are shared with TRBD1. The V gene's germline CDR1 is SGHDT and CDR2 YYEEEE. The V segment lost 3 bases and the J segment 0 bases; nucleotides outside the gene matches: 2. This CDR3 comprises 16 residues. The DNA of the CDR3 is TGTGCCAGCAGCTGGACAGGGTCCTCTGGGGCCAACGTCCTGACTTTC. Its translation: CASSWTGSSGANVLTF.

This clone was observed once. The gene calls are TRBV9 and TRBJ1-1; 7 bases fit TRBD1. Germline V lookup: CDR1 SGDLS, CDR2 YYNGEE. CDR3 length: 15 amino acids. V shed 0 bases and J 1 base; nucleotides not matched to a gene: 3. The CDR3 region has the DNA TGTGCCAGCAGCGTAGAGACAGGGAAGAACACTGAAGCTTTCTTT. The encoded protein is CASSVETGKNTEAFF.

The J gene is TRBJ1-1, the V gene TRBV4-1; 11 nucleotides match TRBD1. Germline V gene sequence: CDR1 MGHRA, CDR2 YSYEKL. V dropped 1 base and J dropped 3; count of bases not matched to a gene: 1. The CDR3 runs to 15 residues. The CDR3 region is CASSQGDRGDTEAFF. CDR3 nucleotide sequence: TGCGCCAGCAGCCAAGGGGACAGGGGGGACACTGAAGCTTTCTTT.

The chain carries TRBV7-3 and TRBJ2-6; no clear D gene. CDR1 is SGHTA and CDR2 is FQGTGA in the germline V gene. Trimming removed 5 bases at V and 4 bases at J, with 15 bases between. The length of the CDR3 is 16 residues. CDR3 residues: CASSPPGGAGANVLTF. In DNA, the CDR3 is TGTGCCAGCAGCCCACCGGGTGGAGCCGGGGCCAACGTCCTGACTTTC. Using reference TRBV7-3 and TRBJ2-6 for the parts outside the CDR3, the full variable domain is GAGVSQTPSNKVTEKGKYVELRCDPISGHTALYWYRQSLGQGPEFLIYFQGTGAADDSGLPNDRFFAVRPEGSVSTLKIQRTERGDSAVYLCASSPPGGAGANVLTFGAGSRLTVL.

J is TRBJ2-3 and V is TRBV19; 9 nucleotides line up with TRBD1. The CDR3 consists of 13 residues. Germline CDR1 and CDR2: LNHDA and SQIVND (reference sequence). J gave up 3 bases and V 9 bases, and 4 bases lay outside the gene matches. DNA for the CDR3: TGTGCCAGCGGACAGGGGTTAACAGATACGCAGTATTTT. Protein product: CASGQGLTDTQYF.

The rearrangement uses TRBV7-9 and TRBJ2-4; 9 positions match TRBD1. The CDR3 is made up of 19 amino acids. The V segment lost 5 bases and the J segment 8 bases; nucleotides outside the gene matches: 22. Per germline, CDR1 SEHNR and CDR2 FQNEAQ (reference sequence). The CDR3 reads CASSQYDMGLSGQGDIQYF. The DNA of the CDR3 is TGTGCCAGCAGCCAATACGATATGGGGCTTTCGGGACAGGGAGACATTCAGTACTTC.

The V call is TRBV5-5, the J call TRBJ1-4, with D perhaps matching TRBD1 (5 bases). CDR3 length: 14 residues. Germline assignment: CDR1 SGHKS and CDR2 YYEKEE (reference sequence). The V end was cut by 0 bases, the J end by 5 bases, with 8 bases between. The CDR3 bases are TGTGCCAGCAGCTTGGACAGGAGAAATGAAAAACTGTTTTTT. This translates into CASSLDRRNEKLFF.

This clone was recorded once. This sequence joins TRBV19 and TRBJ1-2; D is unresolved. The CDR3 is made up of 15 amino acids. Germline CDR1 and CDR2: LNHDA and SQIVND (reference sequence). The V gene lost 1 base and the J gene lost 4 bases, with 13 bases spanning the gap. The CDR3 sequence is CASSIVLSPPYGYTF. In nucleotides, the CDR3 is TGTGCCAGTAGTATAGTTCTCTCCCCCCCCTATGGCTACACCTTC.

V gene TRBV6-5 combines with J gene TRBJ2-3; D possibly corresponds to TRBD1 (5 bases). CDR1 and CDR2 from the germline V gene are MNHEY and SVGAGI. The CDR3 runs 15 residues. The V and J ends lost 4 bases and 0 bases respectively, with 11 bases between them. This chain's CDR3 is CASSSAGWSTDTQYF. The CDR3 DNA follows: TGTGCCAGCAGTTCGGCAGGGTGGAGCACAGATACGCAGTATTTT.

The chain has TRBV11-2 and TRBJ2-3; TRBD2 matches 9 bases. Germline values: CDR1 SGHAT, CDR2 FQNNGV. V shed 3 bases and J 2 bases; nucleotides not matched to a gene: 15. There are 19 residues in the CDR3. This CDR3 reads CASSLVSPRASGNTDTQYF. CDR3 sequence (DNA): TGTGCCAGCAGCTTGGTATCCCCTCGAGCTAGCGGGAACACAGATACGCAGTATTTT.

The chain employs TRBV7-9 and TRBJ2-1; 12 bases fit TRBD2. The CDR3 runs to 13 residues. Germline-derived CDR1 and CDR2 are SEHNR and FQNEAQ (reference sequence). V lost 10 bases to trimming and J lost 7 bases; unmatched junction nucleotides: 5. The CDR3 DNA reads as TGTGCCACTGGACTAGCGGGAAGTAATGAGCAGTTCTTC. The encoded protein is CATGLAGSNEQFF.